The sequence of this TCR beta chain was determined in a study of blood T cell repertoires in COVID-19. Study as a whole: Acute-phase and convalescent COVID-19 samples originated in the United States, Italy and Spain. PBMCs, B-cell-depleted T cells, or T cells provided the cDNA or gDNA that made up the material.

V was trimmed by 0 bases and J by 4 bases, leaving 9 bases between them. The CDR3 consists of 14 residues. Germline V lookup: CDR1 MRHNA, CDR2 SNTAGT. Original processing notes: Amplification of reference gene primers provided the estimated nucleated cell counts. Method: immunoSEQ multiplex PCR; TCRdb's copy keeps in-frame clones and lacks some. V and J calls and clone size come straight from that table; D and trimming were deduced from the DNA. The sample lists around 140,000 clones, about 90% occurring once. The sequencing sample was made of peripheral blood. This sequence originates from a woman aged 45-60 years with acute or convalescent COVID-19. The chain employs TRBV6-4 and TRBJ1-2; D may be TRBD1 (6 bases). DNA for the CDR3: TGTGCCAGCAGTGACTCGGGGGCCTCCTATGGCTACACCTTC. This sequence encodes CASSDSGASYGYTF.